This T cell receptor beta chain comes out of a study of T cell responses to AZD1222 COVID-19 vaccine. As for the study in general: Recipients boosted at about 4 weeks or about 12 weeks are pooled. Study-level findings and limits: Close to half of all spike-specific TCRs reportedly target regions of the variants that are unmutated.

Germline V gene sequence: CDR1 MDHEN, CDR2 SYDVKM. This CDR3 is built from 13 residues. V was clipped by 10 bases and J by 0 bases, with 10 bases between them. Data came from immunoSEQ multiplex PCR; TCRdb stores just in-frame clones and leaves some out. The sample holds 110,000 to 150,000 clones, 85% to 90% seen once. Remarks on this clone: The antigen is undetermined.

The sample consisted of peripheral blood, taken on day 0 of AZD1222 vaccination. The receptor comes from an adult in good health. The J gene is TRBJ1-5, the V gene TRBV28; tentative D call: TRBD1 (6 bases). CDR3 amino acids: CATDRNSNQPQHF. Here the CDR3 DNA reads TGTGCCACTGACAGGAATAGCAATCAGCCCCAGCATTTT.